This TCR beta chain was identified in a study of T cell responses to AZD1222 COVID-19 vaccine. Profiling relied on immunoSEQ multiplex PCR, and the TCRdb table lists in-frame clones only, not all of them. Of roughly 140,000 clones in the sample, approximately 92% were seen once. About this clone itself: What it binds is unknown.

Points from the study as a whole: Repertoire sampling was restricted to post-peak T cell response timepoints. Researchers report vaccine-associated CD4 TCRs spanning spike, with dominance at 160-218 and 743-854. Among AZD1222 vaccinees, only six or seven were seropositive at baseline.

CDR1 and CDR2 from the germline V gene are MDHEN and SYDVKM. The germline V and J ends were trimmed by 5 bases and 8 bases, with 16 bases remaining between them. This CDR3 region has 14 residues. The chain couples TRBV28 to TRBJ2-4; possible D gene TRBD1, 6 bases. This TCR was sampled from an adult in good health. The sequences come from peripheral blood, collected on day 0 of AZD1222 vaccination. The CDR3 protein is CASSTGSVGDIQYF. The CDR3 DNA reads TGTGCCAGCAGTACAGGGTCCGTAGGAGACATTCAGTACTTC.